Listed here are 16 T cell receptor beta chains from one sample, sequenced in a study of ipilimumab plus nivolumab after autologous stem cell transplantation. The repertoire was sequenced with immunoSEQ multiplex PCR; TCRdb's copy has only in-frame clones and lacks some. The table has 9,000 to 15,000 clones, more than 65% seen once. Material: PBMCs, obtained in a trial of ipilimumab plus nivolumab as post-transplant consolidation. The receptors originated from a male donor with multiple myeloma.

J is TRBJ2-7 and V is TRBV9, with 11 bases aligning to TRBD1. V lost 4 bases, J lost 3 bases, and 9 bases stayed unmatched. The CDR3 length is 16 residues. Per germline, CDR1 SGDLS and CDR2 YYNGEE. Here the CDR3 reads CASSLTAGTGGYEQYF. The CDR3 DNA reads as TGTGCCAGCAGCCTTACCGCGGGGACAGGGGGCTACGAGCAGTACTTC.

The V gene is TRBV5-6, the J gene TRBJ1-6; 8 positions match TRBD1. Looked up from germline, CDR1 is SGHDT and CDR2 is YYEEEE. V lost 4 bases to trimming and J lost 6 bases; unmatched junction nucleotides: 9. The CDR3 totals 16 residues. CDR3 nucleotides: TGTGCCAGCAGCCCGACAGGGGTCGAGGCTAATTCACCCCTCCACTTT. This translates into CASSPTGVEANSPLHF. The entire variable domain, with the rest obtained from reference TRBV5-6 and TRBJ1-6, is as follows: DAGVTQSPTHLIKTRGQQVTLRCSPKSGHDTVSWYQQALGQGPQFIFQYYEEEERQRGNFPDRFSGHQFPNYSSELNVNALLLGDSALYLCASSPTGVEANSPLHFGNGTRLTVT.

This clone was observed a few times. J is TRBJ2-1 and V is TRBV29-1, with a tentative D call TRBD2 (7 bases). Germline CDR1 SQVTM, CDR2 ANQGSEA. The CDR3 extends over 16 amino acids. Trimming left V 3 bases short and J 0 bases short, with 15 bases between. Here the CDR3 reads CSVEGGPEYSYNEQFF. In nucleotides, the CDR3 is TGCAGCGTTGAGGGGGGGCCCGAATACTCCTACAATGAGCAGTTCTTC.

This clone was seen a few times. The chain has TRBV19 and TRBJ1-2, with D perhaps matching TRBD1 (5 bases). The CDR3 is 16 amino acids. Trimming removed 7 bases at V and 2 bases at J, with 20 bases between. In germline, CDR1 is LNHDA, CDR2 SQIVND (reference sequence). CDR3 DNA: TGTGCCAGTAAAGCGGGGCAGGCCTACCAAAACTATGGCTACACCTTC. It translates to CASKAGQAYQNYGYTF.

The chain joins TRBV1 to TRBJ1-1. TRBV1 is listed as a pseudogene. The CDR3 has 15 residues. Written as DNA, the CDR3 is TGCACCAGCAGCCAAGATCTAAGGGATCTGTCTGAAGCTTTCTTT. Amino acids: CTSSQDLRDLSEAFF.

The rearrangement links TRBV11-3 to TRBJ1-1; no reliable D call. The ends were cut back, 1 base at V and 0 bases at J, with 3 bases in the middle. The CDR3 length is 13 residues. Looked up from germline, CDR1 is SGHNT and CDR2 is YENEEA. The CDR3 loop reads CASSLAVNTEAFF. As DNA, the CDR3 is TGTGCCAGCAGCTTAGCAGTGAACACTGAAGCTTTCTTT.

V gene TRBV27 combines with J gene TRBJ2-1; 9 bases line up with TRBD1. V trimming: 5 bases; J trimming: 5 bases; junction bases outside the gene matches: 7. The CDR3 contains 15 residues. Germline V gene sequence: CDR1 MNHEY, CDR2 SMNVEV (reference sequence). DNA for the CDR3: TGTGCCAGCAGTCCCTGGGACAGGGTCCACAATGAGCAGTTCTTC. It translates to CASSPWDRVHNEQFF.

This clone was detected only a few times. This chain uses TRBV18 with TRBJ2-2, with D maybe TRBD1 (5 bases). Trimming left V 4 bases short and J 1 base short, with 13 bases between. The CDR3 consists of 16 residues. CDR1 KGHSH and CDR2 LQKENI come from the germline V gene. The CDR3 nucleotides are TGTGCCAGCTCACGGGGCAGGGTACAGAACACCGGGGAGCTGTTTTTT. Amino acids: CASSRGRVQNTGELFF. The complete variable domain, with remaining parts taken from reference TRBV18 and TRBJ2-2, reads NAGVMQNPRHLVRRRGQEARLRCSPMKGHSHVYWYRQLPEEGLKFMVYLQKENIIDESGMPKERFSAEFPKEGPSILRIQQVVRGDSAAYFCASSRGRVQNTGELFFGEGSRLTVL.

The chain carries TRBV6-1 and TRBJ1-4; no clear D gene. Germline-derived CDR1 and CDR2 are MNHNS and SASEGT. The CDR3 covers 18 residues. V dropped 3 bases and J dropped 1 base, with 18 bases sitting between them. This CDR3 reads CASSDPSHLTRTNEKLFF. CDR3 bases: TGTGCCAGCAGTGACCCTTCCCATCTGACAAGAACTAATGAAAAACTGTTTTTT.

V gene TRBV7-9 combines with J gene TRBJ2-1; 11 bases agree with TRBD2. The ends lost 4 bases at V and 6 bases at J; junction bases unmatched: 14. The CDR3 has 18 residues. CDR1 is SEHNR, CDR2 FQNEAQ, per germline (reference sequence). The CDR3 reads CASSSSQLAGAWVNEQFF. CDR3 in DNA: TGTGCCAGCAGCTCCAGCCAACTAGCGGGGGCCTGGGTCAATGAGCAGTTCTTC.

This chain joins TRBV4-3 and TRBJ2-1; perhaps TRBD2 as D (6 bases). The CDR3 totals 15 residues. The germline gives CDR1 LGHNA, CDR2 YSLEER. The germline V and J ends were trimmed by 7 bases and 4 bases, with 17 bases remaining between them. CDR3 bases: TGCGCCAGCACCCGGGAACCCGGAGGGTACAATGAGCAGTTCTTC. It translates to CASTREPGGYNEQFF.

DNA for the CDR3: TGTGCCAGTACCATAGGGGGGTTCGCGGCAGGCGGCTACACCTTC. Its protein is CASTIGGFAAGGYTF. The genes are TRBV19 and TRBJ1-2; possibly TRBD1 for D (6 bases). CDR1 is LNHDA, CDR2 SQIVND, per germline (reference sequence). The V end lost 7 bases, the J end lost 8 bases, and 23 bases lay between the germline ends. The CDR3 totals 15 residues.

The rearrangement links TRBV30 to TRBJ1-6; 11 bases are a match to TRBD1. The CDR3 covers 15 residues. Germline V gene lookup returns CDR1 GTSNPN and CDR2 SVGIG (reference sequence). Trimming removed 5 bases from V and 7 bases from J; junction bases left unmatched: 7. The DNA for the CDR3 is TGTGCCTGGCATCCCGGGACAGGGGGAAATTCACCCCTCCACTTT. This gives the protein CAWHPGTGGNSPLHF.

J is TRBJ2-7 and V is TRBV30; D tentatively reads TRBD1 or TRBD2 (5 bases each). CDR3 length: 15 amino acids. Trimming left V 2 bases short and J 2 bases short, with 16 bases between. Germline CDR1 and CDR2: GTSNPN and SVGIG (reference sequence). The CDR3 region is CAWSPFEGPTYEQYF. Here the CDR3 DNA reads TGTGCCTGGAGTCCCTTTGAGGGGCCGACCTACGAGCAGTACTTC.

This clone showed up just a few times. The gene calls are TRBV11-2 and TRBJ1-1; a possible D gene is TRBD1 (6 bases). Germline V lookup: CDR1 SGHAT, CDR2 FQNNGV. The length of the CDR3 is 14 residues. Trimming took 4 bases from V and 3 from J, leaving 12 bases between them. The CDR3 is CASSSGVVYTEAFF. The CDR3 DNA reads TGTGCCAGCAGCTCAGGGGTAGTGTACACTGAAGCTTTCTTT.

The chain is built from TRBV6-5 and TRBJ1-5, with 7 bases lining up with TRBD1. The J segment lost 5 bases and the V segment lost 6 bases, leaving 7 bases of the junction unmatched. Germline V gene data show CDR1 as MNHEY and CDR2 as SVGAGI. The CDR3 is 14 amino acids. The CDR3 nucleotides read TGTGCCAGCAGCCGGGACAGTCGGGATCAGCCCCAGCATTTT. Encoded protein: CASSRDSRDQPQHF.